This T cell receptor beta chain was observed in a study of identical twins. Comments on this clonotype: Its antigen is unidentified.

Each CDR3 protein gets one entry after TCRdb re-called the 5' RACE reads with MiXCR. The data contain hundreds of thousands of distinct CDR3 sequences, over 20% of them seen just once; the ten biggest clones take up 4% to 5.5%. Findings and limits, study-wide: Zero-insertion findings could be partly confounded by invariant cells (MAIT and iNKT cells).

The J segment lost 6 bases and the V segment lost 0 bases, leaving 6 bases of the junction unmatched. Per the germline V gene, CDR1 is SGHVS and CDR2 is FQNEAQ. The CDR3 sequence is 16 residues long. The same specimen was also included in a second study, on T cells expressing NK-cell markers. That paper adds: In the group of eight sequenced donors, seven were HCMV-seropositive and one was seronegative. In about six donors, dominant NKG2C+ clonotypes were about 1.0-7.0% of CD8+ T cells.

The origin of this receptor is a woman under 30 in good health. This chain connects TRBV7-8 to TRBJ2-1; 9 bases fit TRBD1. The sequenced sample was PBMCs. As DNA, the CDR3 is TGTGCCAGCAGCTTAGCCCTCGACAGGGGGTTCAATGAGCAGTTCTTC. Its translation: CASSLALDRGFNEQFF.